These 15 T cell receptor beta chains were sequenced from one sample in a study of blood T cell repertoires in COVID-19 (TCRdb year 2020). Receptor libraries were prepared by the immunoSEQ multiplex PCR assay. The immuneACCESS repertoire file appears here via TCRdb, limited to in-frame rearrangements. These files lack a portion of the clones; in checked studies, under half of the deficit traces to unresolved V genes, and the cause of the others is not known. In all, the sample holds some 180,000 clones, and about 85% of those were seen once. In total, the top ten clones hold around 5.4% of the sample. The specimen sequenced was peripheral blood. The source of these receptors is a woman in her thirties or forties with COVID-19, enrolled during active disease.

CDR3 region: CASSLRQGASEGYTF. In DNA, the CDR3 is TGTGCCAGCAGCTTACGGCAGGGGGCGTCGGAAGGCTACACCTTC. V is TRBV7-9 and J is TRBJ1-2; the match to TRBD1 covers 8 bases. Germline V lookup: CDR1 SEHNR, CDR2 FQNEAQ (reference sequence). CDR3 length: 15 amino acids. The junction had 10 bases not matched to a gene; V was cut back by 2 bases and J by 8 bases.

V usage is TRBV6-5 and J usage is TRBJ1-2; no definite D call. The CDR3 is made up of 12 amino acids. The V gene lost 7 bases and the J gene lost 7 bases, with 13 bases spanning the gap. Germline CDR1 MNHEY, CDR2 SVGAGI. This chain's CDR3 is CASTRGGSGYTF. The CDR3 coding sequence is TGTGCCAGCACCCGAGGAGGTAGTGGCTACACCTTC.

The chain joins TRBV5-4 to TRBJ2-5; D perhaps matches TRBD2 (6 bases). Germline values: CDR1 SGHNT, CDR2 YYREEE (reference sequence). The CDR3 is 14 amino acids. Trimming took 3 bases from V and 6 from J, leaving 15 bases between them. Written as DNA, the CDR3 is TGTGCCAGCAGCTCGCGGGACGGTGGAAAGACCCAGTACTTC. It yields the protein CASSSRDGGKTQYF.

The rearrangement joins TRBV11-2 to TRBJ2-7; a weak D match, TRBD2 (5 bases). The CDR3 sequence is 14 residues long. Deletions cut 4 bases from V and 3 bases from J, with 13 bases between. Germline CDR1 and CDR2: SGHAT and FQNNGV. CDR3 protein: CASSSVTGVYEQYF. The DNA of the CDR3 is TGTGCCAGCAGCTCGGTCACCGGGGTCTACGAGCAGTACTTC.

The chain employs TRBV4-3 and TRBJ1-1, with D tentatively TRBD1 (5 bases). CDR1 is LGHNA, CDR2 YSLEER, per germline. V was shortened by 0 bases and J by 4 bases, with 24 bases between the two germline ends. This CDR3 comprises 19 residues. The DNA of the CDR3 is TGCGCCAGCAGCCAAGATTCTCCCCAGGGTAGGGAAGTGGTCACTGAAGCTTTCTTT. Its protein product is CASSQDSPQGREVVTEAFF.

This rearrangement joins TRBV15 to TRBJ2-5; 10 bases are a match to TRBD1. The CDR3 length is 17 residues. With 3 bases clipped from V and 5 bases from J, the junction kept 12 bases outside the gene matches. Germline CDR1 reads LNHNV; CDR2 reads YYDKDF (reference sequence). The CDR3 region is CATSRTGGTGAWETQYF. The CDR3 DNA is TGTGCCACCAGCAGGACAGGGGGCACTGGTGCATGGGAGACCCAGTACTTC.

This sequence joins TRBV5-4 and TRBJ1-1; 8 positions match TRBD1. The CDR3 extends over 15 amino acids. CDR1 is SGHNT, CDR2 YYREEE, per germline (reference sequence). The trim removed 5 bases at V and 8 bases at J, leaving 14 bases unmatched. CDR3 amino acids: CASRVQQGEEGEAFF. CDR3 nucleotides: TGTGCCAGCAGAGTCCAACAGGGGGAGGAGGGCGAAGCTTTCTTT.

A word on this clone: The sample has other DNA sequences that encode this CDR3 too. The CDR3 coding sequence is TGCAGCGTGGGCAGGAGCTCCTACGAGCAGTACTTC. It translates to CSVGRSSYEQYF. The V call is TRBV29-1, the J call TRBJ2-7; no reliable D call. CDR3 length: 12 residues. Germline V CDR1 and CDR2: SQVTM, ANQGSEA. V was pared by 6 bases and J by 0 bases, with 9 bases between.

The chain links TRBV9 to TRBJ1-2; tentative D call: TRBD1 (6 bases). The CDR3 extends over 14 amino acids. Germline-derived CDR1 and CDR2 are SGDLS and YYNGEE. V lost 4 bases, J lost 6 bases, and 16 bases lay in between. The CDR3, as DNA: TGTGCCAGCAGCTATTCCGGGACAAACGATGGCTACACCTTC. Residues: CASSYSGTNDGYTF.

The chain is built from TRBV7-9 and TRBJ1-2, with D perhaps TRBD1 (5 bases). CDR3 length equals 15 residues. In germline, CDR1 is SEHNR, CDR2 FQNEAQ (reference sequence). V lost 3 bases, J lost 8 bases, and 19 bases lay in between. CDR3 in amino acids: CASSFGAAGLEGYTF. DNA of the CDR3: TGTGCCAGCAGCTTTGGGGCTGCAGGGTTGGAGGGCTACACCTTC.

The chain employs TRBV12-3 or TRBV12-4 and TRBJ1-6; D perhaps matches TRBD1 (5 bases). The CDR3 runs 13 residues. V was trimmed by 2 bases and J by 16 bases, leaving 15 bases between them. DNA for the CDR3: TGTGCCAGCAGTTTACTAGTGGGGCAGGCTCTCCACTTT. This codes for CASSLLVGQALHF.

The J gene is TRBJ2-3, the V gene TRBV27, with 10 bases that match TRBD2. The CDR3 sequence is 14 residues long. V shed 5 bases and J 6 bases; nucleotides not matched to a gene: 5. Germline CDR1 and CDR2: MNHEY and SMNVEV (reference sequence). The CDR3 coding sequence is TGTGCCAGCAGTCCCGGACTAGCGGTGGATACGCAGTATTTT. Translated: CASSPGLAVDTQYF.

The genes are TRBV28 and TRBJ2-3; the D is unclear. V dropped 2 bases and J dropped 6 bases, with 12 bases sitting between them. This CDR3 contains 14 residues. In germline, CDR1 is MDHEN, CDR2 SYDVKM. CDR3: CASSLKTIGDTQYF. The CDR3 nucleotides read TGTGCCAGCAGTTTAAAAACGATCGGTGATACGCAGTATTTT.

DNA for the CDR3: TGCGCCAGCAGTGATTCGGGAGGGGATACGCAGTATTTT. This codes for CASSDSGGDTQYF. The J gene is TRBJ2-3, the V gene TRBV10-1; 8 nucleotides line up with TRBD2. The ends lost 3 bases at V and 6 bases at J; junction bases unmatched: 2. Germline values: CDR1 WNHNN, CDR2 SYGVQD (reference sequence). The CDR3 has 13 amino acids.

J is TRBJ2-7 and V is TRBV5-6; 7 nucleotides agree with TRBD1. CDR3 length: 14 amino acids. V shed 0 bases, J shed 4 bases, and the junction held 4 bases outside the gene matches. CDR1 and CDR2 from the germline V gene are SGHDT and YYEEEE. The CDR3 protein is CASSLGGQYYEQYF. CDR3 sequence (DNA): TGTGCCAGCAGCTTGGGGGGACAGTATTACGAGCAGTACTTC.